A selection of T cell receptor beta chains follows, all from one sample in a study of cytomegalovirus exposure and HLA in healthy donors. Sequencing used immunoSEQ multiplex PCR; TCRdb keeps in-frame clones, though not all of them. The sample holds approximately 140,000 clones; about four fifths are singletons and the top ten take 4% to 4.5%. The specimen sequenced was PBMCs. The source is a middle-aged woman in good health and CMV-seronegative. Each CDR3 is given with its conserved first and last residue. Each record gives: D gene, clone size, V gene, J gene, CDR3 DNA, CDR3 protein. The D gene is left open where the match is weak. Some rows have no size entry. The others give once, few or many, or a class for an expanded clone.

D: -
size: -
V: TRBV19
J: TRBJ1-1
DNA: TGTGCCAGTAGTCGGGACGGGGGGGCCCCTGAAGCTTTCTTT
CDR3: CASSRDGGAPEAFF

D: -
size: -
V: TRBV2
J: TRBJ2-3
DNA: TGTGCCAGCAGTGAACGTAAGCCCGATACGCAGTATTTT
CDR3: CASSERKPDTQYF

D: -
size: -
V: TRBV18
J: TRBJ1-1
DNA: TGTGCCAGCTCACCAACAGTATTGAACACTGAAGCTTTCTTT
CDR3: CASSPTVLNTEAFF

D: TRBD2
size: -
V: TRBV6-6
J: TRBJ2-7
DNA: TGTGCCAGCAGTTCTAGCGGGGGACCATACGAGCAGTACTTC
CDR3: CASSSSGGPYEQYF

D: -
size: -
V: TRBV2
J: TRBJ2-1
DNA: TGTGCTTTTTGGCCTAGCGCCGGGTCCTACAATGAGCAGTTCTTC
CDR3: CAFWPSAGSYNEQFF

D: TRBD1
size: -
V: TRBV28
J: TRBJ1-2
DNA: TGTGCCAGCAGTTCCCCGCCCTCGACAGGGAGCGACTACACCTTC
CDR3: CASSSPPSTGSDYTF

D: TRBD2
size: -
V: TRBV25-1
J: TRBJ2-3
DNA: TGTGCCAGCAGTGAGAGGACTAGTACTAGCACAGATACGCAGTATTTT
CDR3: CASSERTSTSTDTQYF

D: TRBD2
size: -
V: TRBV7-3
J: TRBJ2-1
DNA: TGTGCCAGCAGCTCGTCGGGAGGGGCCAATGAGCAGTTCTTC
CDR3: CASSSSGGANEQFF

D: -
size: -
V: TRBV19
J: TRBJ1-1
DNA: TGTGCCAGTAGTATTTCGGGGGGCGGAAACACTGAAGCTTTCTTT
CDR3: CASSISGGGNTEAFF

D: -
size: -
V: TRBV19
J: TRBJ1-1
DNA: TGTGCCAGTAGTATCGACAGGCTAAACGGTGAAGCTTTCTTT
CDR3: CASSIDRLNGEAFF

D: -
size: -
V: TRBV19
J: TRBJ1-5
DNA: TGTGCCACCTCGACATCCGATCCGAATAGCAATCAGCCCCAGCATTTT
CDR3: CATSTSDPNSNQPQHF

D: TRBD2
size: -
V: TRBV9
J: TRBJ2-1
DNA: TGTGCCAGCAGCCGGGGGGACCCGTCCGGCAATGAGCAGTTCTTC
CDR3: CASSRGDPSGNEQFF

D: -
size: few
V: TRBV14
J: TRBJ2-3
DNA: TGTGCCAGCAGCCAGGGGGTTGACAGGTTCGATGGTACGCAGTATTTT
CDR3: CASSQGVDRFDGTQYF

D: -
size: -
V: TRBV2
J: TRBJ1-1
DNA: TGTGCCACCCCACTCAACACTGAAGCTTTCTTT
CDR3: CATPLNTEAFF

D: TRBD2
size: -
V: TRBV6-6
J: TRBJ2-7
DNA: TGTGCCAGCAGTTCCTTAGCGGGATGGGGACACGAGCAGTACTTC
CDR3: CASSSLAGWGHEQYF

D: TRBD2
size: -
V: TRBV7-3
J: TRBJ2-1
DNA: TGTGCCAGCAGCTTAATGAGGACTAGCGGGGCCAATGAGCAGTTCTTC
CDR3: CASSLMRTSGANEQFF

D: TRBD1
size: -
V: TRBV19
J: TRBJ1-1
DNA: TGTGCCAGTAGCCCCCGGGACAGGGAAGCTTTCTTT
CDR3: CASSPRDREAFF

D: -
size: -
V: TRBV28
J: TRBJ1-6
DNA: TGTGCCAGCAGTTTTACCGGCCGGTCAGGGTCACCCCTCCACTTT
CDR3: CASSFTGRSGSPLHF

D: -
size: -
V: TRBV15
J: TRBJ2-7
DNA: TGTGCCACCGCCGACACCTCCTACGAGCAGTACTTC
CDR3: CATADTSYEQYF

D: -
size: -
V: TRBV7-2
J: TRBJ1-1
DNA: TGTGCCAGCAGCTTAGCCCCCCGGGGAGGTGGCACTGAAGCTTTCTTT
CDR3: CASSLAPRGGGTEAFF

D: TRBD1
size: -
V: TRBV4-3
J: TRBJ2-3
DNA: TGCGCCAGCAGCCAAGAACCCGGGACAGGGCCAGATACGCAGTATTTT
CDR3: CASSQEPGTGPDTQYF

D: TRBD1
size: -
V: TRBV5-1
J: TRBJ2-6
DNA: TGCGCCAGCAGCTTGAGGCAGGGGGCGGCCAACGTCCTGACTTTC
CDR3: CASSLRQGAANVLTF

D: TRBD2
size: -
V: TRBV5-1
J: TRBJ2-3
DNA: TGCGCCAGCAGCCCGACTAGCGGGGGGCGCACAGATACGCAGTATTTT
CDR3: CASSPTSGGRTDTQYF

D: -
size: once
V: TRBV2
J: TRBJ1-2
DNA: TGTGCCAGCAGTGAAATTCGGCAGCAGGGGTATGGCTACACCTTC
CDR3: CASSEIRQQGYGYTF

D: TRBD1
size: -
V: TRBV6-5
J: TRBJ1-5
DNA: TGTGCCGGCAGTCGGGACAGGCGCAATCAGCCCCAGCATTTT
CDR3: CAGSRDRRNQPQHF

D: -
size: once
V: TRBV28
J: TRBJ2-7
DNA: TGTGCCAGCAGTTCCCGGGTCTCAACCGAGCAGTACTTC
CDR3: CASSSRVSTEQYF

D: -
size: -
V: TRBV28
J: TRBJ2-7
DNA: TGTGCCAGCAGTTGGGGGGTCATCGAGCAGTACTTC
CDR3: CASSWGVIEQYF

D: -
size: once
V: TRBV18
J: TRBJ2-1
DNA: TGTGCCAGCTCACCACCAACGACAGTAGACAATGAGCAGTTCTTC
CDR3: CASSPPTTVDNEQFF

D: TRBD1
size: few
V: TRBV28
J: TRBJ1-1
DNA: TGTGCCAGCAGCCCAGGGGGCAGAGTGAACACTGAAGCTTTCTTT
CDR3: CASSPGGRVNTEAFF

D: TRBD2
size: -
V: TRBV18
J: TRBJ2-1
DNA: TGTGCCAGCTCACCACTCCGGGGGGGAGAGCCCCCAAACTACAATGAGCAGTTCTTC
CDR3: CASSPLRGGEPPNYNEQFF

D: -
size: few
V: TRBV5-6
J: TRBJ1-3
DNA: TGTGCCAGCAGCCTGGACAGACGAGACACCATATATTTT
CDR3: CASSLDRRDTIYF

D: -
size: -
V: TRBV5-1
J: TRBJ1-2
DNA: TGCGCCAGCAGACAGGAGGGAAACTATGGCTACACCTTC
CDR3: CASRQEGNYGYTF

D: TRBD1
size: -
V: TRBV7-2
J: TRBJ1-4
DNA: TGTGCCAGCAGCCCGACCGGGACAGGGGCTGAAAAACTGTTTTTT
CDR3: CASSPTGTGAEKLFF

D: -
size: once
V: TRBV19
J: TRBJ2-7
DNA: TGTGCCAGTAGTATGAATAGCTACGAGCAGTACTTC
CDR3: CASSMNSYEQYF

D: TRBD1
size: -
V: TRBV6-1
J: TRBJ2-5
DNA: TGTGCCAGCAGGCCGGGACAGGGGGGAGAGACCCAGTACTTC
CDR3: CASRPGQGGETQYF

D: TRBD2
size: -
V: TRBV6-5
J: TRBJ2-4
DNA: TGTGCCAGCAGTTACGGGCGGGGGGGCATTCAGTACTTC
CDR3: CASSYGRGGIQYF

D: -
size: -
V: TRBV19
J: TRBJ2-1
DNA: TGTGCCAGTAGTATAGAAGGGGGGGCCTACTCCTACAATGAGCAGTTCTTC
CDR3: CASSIEGGAYSYNEQFF

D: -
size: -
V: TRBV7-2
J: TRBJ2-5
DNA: TGTGCCAGCAGCTTTCAGGGGGGAGAGACCCAGTACTTC
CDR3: CASSFQGGETQYF

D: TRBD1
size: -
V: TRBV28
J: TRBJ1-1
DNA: TGTGCCAGCAGTTCCTGGGACAGGGGGAACACTGAAGCTTTCTTT
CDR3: CASSSWDRGNTEAFF

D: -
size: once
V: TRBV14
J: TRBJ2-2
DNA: TGTGCCAGCAGCCTGACAGCACCCGGGGAGCTGTTTTTT
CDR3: CASSLTAPGELFF

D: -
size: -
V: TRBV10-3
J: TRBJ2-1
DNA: TGTGCCATCAGTGACACCATGCGTACGAACTCCTACAATGAGCAGTTCTTC
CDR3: CAISDTMRTNSYNEQFF

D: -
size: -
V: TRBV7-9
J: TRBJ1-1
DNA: TGTGCCAGCAGCTTGGCCCAAGTAACAGAGCTTGAAGCTTTCTTT
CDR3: CASSLAQVTELEAFF

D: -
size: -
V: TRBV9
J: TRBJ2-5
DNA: TGTGCCAGCAGCGTAGGGCCGGGTGCAGCACAAGAGACCCAGTACTTC
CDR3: CASSVGPGAAQETQYF

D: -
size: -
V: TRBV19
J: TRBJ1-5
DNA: TGTGCCAGTAGGTGGGCGGGCAGAGGAGATCAGCCCCAGCATTTT
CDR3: CASRWAGRGDQPQHF

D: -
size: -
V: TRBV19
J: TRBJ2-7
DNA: TGTGCCAGTAGTCGCACAGAGTCACGCGAGCAGTACTTC
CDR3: CASSRTESREQYF

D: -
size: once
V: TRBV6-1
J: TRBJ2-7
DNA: TGTGCCAGCAGCCTTAATACCTACGAGCAGTACTTC
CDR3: CASSLNTYEQYF

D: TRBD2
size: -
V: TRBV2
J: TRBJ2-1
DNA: TGTGCCACTTTTTTACTAGCGGGGGCCCTACGTGAGCAGTTCTTC
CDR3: CATFLLAGALREQFF

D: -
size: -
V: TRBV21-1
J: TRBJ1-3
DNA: TGTGCCAGCAGCAAAGTTCGAGGGGCCGGGACAGCCTTCTCTGGAAACACCATATATTTT
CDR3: CASSKVRGAGTAFSGNTIYF

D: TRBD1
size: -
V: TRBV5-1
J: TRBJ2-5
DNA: TGCGCCAGCAGCTTCAACCCAGGGGGCGAGGGAGAGACCCAGTACTTC
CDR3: CASSFNPGGEGETQYF

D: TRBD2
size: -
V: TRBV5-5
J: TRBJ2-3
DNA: TGTGCCAGCAGCACGACCCCGCTAGCGGGGGATACGCAGTATTTT
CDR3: CASSTTPLAGDTQYF

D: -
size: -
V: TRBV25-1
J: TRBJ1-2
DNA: TGTGCCAGCAGTGAGACAGCAGCCTATGGCTACACCTTC
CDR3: CASSETAAYGYTF

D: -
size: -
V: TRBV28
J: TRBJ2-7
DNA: TGTGCCAGCAGTTTCCCGGACACCTTGGAACAGTACTTC
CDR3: CASSFPDTLEQYF

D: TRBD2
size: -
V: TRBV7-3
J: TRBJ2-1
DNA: TGTGCCAGCAGCTTAGTAGGCGGGAGGGCCCGCAATGAGCAGTTCTTC
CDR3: CASSLVGGRARNEQFF

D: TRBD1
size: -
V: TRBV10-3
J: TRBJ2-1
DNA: TGTGCCATCAGTGAGTCGGGGCAGGGGGCCGACAATGAGCAGTTCTTC
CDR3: CAISESGQGADNEQFF

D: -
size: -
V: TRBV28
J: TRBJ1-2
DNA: TGTGCCAGCAGTAGGGGGACGGCTAACTATGGCTACACCTTC
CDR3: CASSRGTANYGYTF